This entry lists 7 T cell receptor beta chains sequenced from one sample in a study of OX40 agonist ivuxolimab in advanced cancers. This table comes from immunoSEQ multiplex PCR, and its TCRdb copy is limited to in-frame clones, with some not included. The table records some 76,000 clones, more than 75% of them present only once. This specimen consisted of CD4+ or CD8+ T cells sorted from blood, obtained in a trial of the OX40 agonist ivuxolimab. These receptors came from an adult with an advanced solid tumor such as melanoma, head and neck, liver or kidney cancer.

CDR3 coding DNA: TGTGCCATCAGTGAGATCCAGGGTGACCAGCCCCAGCATTTT. Its protein is CAISEIQGDQPQHF. The rearrangement joins TRBV10-3 to TRBJ1-5, with D perhaps matching TRBD1 (5 bases). The CDR3 is 14 residues long. The V end was cut by 2 bases, the J end by 7 bases, with 12 bases between. The germline gives CDR1 ENHRY, CDR2 SYGVKD.

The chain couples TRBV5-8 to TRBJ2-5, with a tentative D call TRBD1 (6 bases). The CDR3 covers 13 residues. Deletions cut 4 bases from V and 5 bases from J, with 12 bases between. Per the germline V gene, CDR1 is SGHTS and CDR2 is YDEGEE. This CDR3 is CASSLQGTETQYF. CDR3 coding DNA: TGTGCCAGCAGCCTACAGGGTACCGAGACCCAGTACTTC.

The CDR3: CASSLLGQGSPLHF. CDR3 nucleotides: TGTGCCAGCAGCTTGTTGGGACAGGGTTCACCCCTCCACTTT. This chain uses TRBV5-4 with TRBJ1-6, with 9 bases that match TRBD1. With 1 base clipped from V and 9 bases from J, the junction kept 2 bases outside the gene matches. Germline CDR1 and CDR2: SGHNT and YYREEE (reference sequence). CDR3 size: 14 residues.

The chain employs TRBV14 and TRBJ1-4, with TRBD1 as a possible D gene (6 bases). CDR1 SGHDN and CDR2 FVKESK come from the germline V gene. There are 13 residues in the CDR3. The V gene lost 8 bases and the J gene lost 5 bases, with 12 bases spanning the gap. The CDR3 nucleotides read TGTGCCAGCGCGCGCGGACAGAATGAAAAACTGTTTTTT. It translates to CASARGQNEKLFF.

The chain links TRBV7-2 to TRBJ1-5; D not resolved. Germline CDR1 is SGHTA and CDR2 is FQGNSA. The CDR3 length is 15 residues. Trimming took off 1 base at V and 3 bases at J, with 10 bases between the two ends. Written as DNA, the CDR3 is TGTGCCAGCAGCTTAGTTGCGGGGAACAATCAGCCCCAGCATTTT. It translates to CASSLVAGNNQPQHF.

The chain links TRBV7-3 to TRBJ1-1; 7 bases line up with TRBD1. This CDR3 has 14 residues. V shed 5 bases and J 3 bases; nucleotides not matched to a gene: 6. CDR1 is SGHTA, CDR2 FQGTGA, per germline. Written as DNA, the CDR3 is TGTGCCAGCAGCCCCTCAGGACAGGACACTGAAGCTTTCTTT. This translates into CASSPSGQDTEAFF.

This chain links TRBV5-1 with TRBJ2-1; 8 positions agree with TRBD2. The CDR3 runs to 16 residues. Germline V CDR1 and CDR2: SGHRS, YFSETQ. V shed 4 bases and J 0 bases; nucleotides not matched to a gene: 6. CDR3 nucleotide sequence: TGCGCCAGCAGCGGATTAGCGGGGAGCTCCTACAATGAGCAGTTCTTC. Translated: CASSGLAGSSYNEQFF.